This entry is about one T cell receptor (beta chain). This clonotype was recorded a few times. This clone's antigen is unknown. Nothing much larger sits one base from this clone, and base qualities are not available. Explained via the paper, the treatment or condition label denotes: approximately 9-day PBMC culture with coronavirus spike peptide pools or control peptides (ViraFEST assay). To expand antigen-specific T cells with peptide pools and then pick out the expanded clonotypes through TCR sequencing, the study relied on the ViraFEST assay. Positive SARS-CoV-2 PCR tests in the convalescent patients dated from March to December 2020, before Alpha, Beta and Delta variants emerged in the United States. Roughly 2.1 million PBMCs per well were cultured in IMDM with approximately 5% human AB serum and roughly 9.3 IU/ml IL-2, plus 10 ug/ml peptide pools. Half of the culture medium was replaced with fresh IL-2-containing medium on days 3 and 7. After about nine days of culture, CD4+ T cells were isolated by negative selection with the EasySep CD4+ T cell isolation kit. PBMCs were separated from whole blood using Ficoll-Paque Plus gradient centrifugation and then either used fresh or cryopreserved at -140C. Triplicate wells were generally used for each culture condition.

The record originates from a study of vaccination and CD4 T cells after COVID-19 (dated by TCRdb to 2022 to 2024). About the study as a whole: SARS-CoV-2 positivity had been established in the convalescent patients by nasal swab PCR, and mild disease was recorded in several of these patients and severe disease in one. The convalescent cohort included six males and four females, with two Hispanic individuals, seven Caucasians, two Asians and one multiracial person. Two doses of either the Pfizer-BioNTech BNT162b2 vaccine (n=8) or the Moderna mRNA-1273 vaccine (n=2) were administered to participants. Post-COVID blood samples were collected from convalescent patients a median of approximately 100 days after diagnosis, with a range of roughly 30 to 161 days. The time from the second vaccine dose to post-vaccine blood sampling had a median of roughly 70 days and ranged from about 12 to 250 days. For stimulating the cultures, overlapping spike peptide pools were used, derived from SARS-CoV-2 as well as from the common cold coronaviruses HCoV-NL63, HCoV-OC43 and HCoV-229E. Control cultures used a CEFX viral epitope pool as positive control, an HIV-1 Nef peptide pool as negative control, or no peptide. The spike-specific CD4+ TCR repertoire was compared before and after mRNA vaccination in approximately ten COVID-19 convalescent patients and a handful of infection-naive healthy vaccine recipients. Beyond this particular receptor, the publication reports: Only a relatively small number of convalescent patients were included in the study, and early timepoints following natural infection were not analyzed. Although the median number of SARS-CoV-2-reactive clonotypes went up from 20 to 25 after infection to 30 to 45 after vaccination, the increase was not significant. In convalescent patients, a median roughly 83% of post-vaccine SARS-CoV-2-reactive clones were detected only after vaccination, and vaccine-specific priming was suggested by this finding. Nearly all vaccine-specific clones in convalescent patients (304 of 307) were mono-reactive for SARS-CoV-2 spike rather than cross-reactive with common cold coronaviruses.

Sequences LNHDA (CDR1) and SQIVND (CDR2) are obtained from the germline V gene (reference sequence). The V end loses 3 bases and the J end loses 7 bases, and a stretch of 10 bases separates them. Its CDR3 holds 14 amino acids, cysteine through phenylalanine. The only DNA kept is the CDR3, 42 bases in frame from the first base. The library was prepared using PCR. TCR sequencing of DNA from cultured CD4+ T cells used the Oncomine TCR Beta short-read assay at the Johns Hopkins FTIC core. The QIAamp micro DNA kit was used to extract genomic DNA from the cultured CD4+ T cells. Oncomine TCR Beta libraries made from cultured CD4+ T cells were pooled using unique dual indexes and sequenced on an Illumina iSeq 100. The study's processing was this. Non-productive sequences were removed, and CDR3s that did not start with C, did not end with F or W, or were shorter than 7 amino acids were discarded. The MANAFEST web application was used to identify antigen-specific clonotypes by comparing peptide-stimulated wells against reference wells and other culture wells. For a clone to be called positive, the clone needed an FDR below 0.05, an odds ratio above 5, and a productive frequency above 0.1% in at least two of three replicate wells. Clonotypes that were significantly expanded in both SARS-CoV-2 spike wells and at least one common cold coronavirus spike condition were defined as cross-reactive. CDR3 homology was assessed with Levenshtein distances (stringdist) and unrooted phylogenetic trees (ape) in R version 3.6.1. The raw public data were reprocessed by TCRdb itself: fastp quality trimming at Q25, MiXCR clonotype calling, in-frame beta chains only. CDR3 protein sequences are deduplicated, and each keeps its most common genes and DNA. These V and J calls are TCRdb output, not the study's own analysis. This sample lists more than 12,000 distinct CDR3 sequences; approximately 61% were detected once. The ten top clones hold more than 11% of the sample.

Material for sequencing was CD4+ T cells from blood, cultured in vitro. This sequence uses TRBV19 and TRBJ1-6, with no reliable assignment of the D segment. The TCR sequence derives from a human donor who had recovered from COVID-19. The CDR3 has the sequence CASSIGNRNSPLHF. The DNA is as follows: TGTGCCAGTAGTATTGGGAATAGAAATTCACCCCTCCACTTT. The full variable domain, with segments outside the CDR3 supplied by the reference TRBV19 and TRBJ1-6 proteins, appears as DGGITQSPKYLFRKEGQNVTLSCEQNLNHDAMYWYRQDPGQGLRLIYYSQIVNDFQKGDIAEGYSVSREKKESFPLTVTSAQKNPTAFYLCASSIGNRNSPLHFGNGTRLTVT.